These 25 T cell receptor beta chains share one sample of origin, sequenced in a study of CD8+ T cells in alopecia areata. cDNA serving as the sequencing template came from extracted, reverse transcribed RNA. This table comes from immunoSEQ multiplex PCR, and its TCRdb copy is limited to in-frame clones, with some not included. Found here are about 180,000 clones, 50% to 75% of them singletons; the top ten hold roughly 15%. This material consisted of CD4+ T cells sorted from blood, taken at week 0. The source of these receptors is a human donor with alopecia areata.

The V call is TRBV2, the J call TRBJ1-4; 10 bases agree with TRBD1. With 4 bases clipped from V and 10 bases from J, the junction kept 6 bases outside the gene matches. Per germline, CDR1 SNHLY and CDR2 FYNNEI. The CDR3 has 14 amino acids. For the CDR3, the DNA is TGTGCCAGCAGTGTTGGGACAGGGGTTGGAAAACTGTTTTTT. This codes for CASSVGTGVGKLFF.

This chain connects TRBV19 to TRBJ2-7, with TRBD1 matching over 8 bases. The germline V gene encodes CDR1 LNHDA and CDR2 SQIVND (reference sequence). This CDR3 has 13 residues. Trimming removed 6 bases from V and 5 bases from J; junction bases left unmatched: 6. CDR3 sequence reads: CASSTTGVHEQYF. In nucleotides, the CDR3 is TGTGCCAGTAGCACGACAGGGGTCCACGAGCAGTACTTC. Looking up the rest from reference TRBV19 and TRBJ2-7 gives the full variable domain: DGGITQSPKYLFRKEGQNVTLSCEQNLNHDAMYWYRQDPGQGLRLIYYSQIVNDFQKGDIAEGYSVSREKKESFPLTVTSAQKNPTAFYLCASSTTGVHEQYFGPGTRLTVT.

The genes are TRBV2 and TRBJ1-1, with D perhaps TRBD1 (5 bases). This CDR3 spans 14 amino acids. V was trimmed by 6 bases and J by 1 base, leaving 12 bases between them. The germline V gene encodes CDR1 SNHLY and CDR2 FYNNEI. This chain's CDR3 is CASRTSGPNTEAFF. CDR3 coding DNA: TGTGCCAGCAGAACCTCAGGGCCGAACACTGAAGCTTTCTTT.

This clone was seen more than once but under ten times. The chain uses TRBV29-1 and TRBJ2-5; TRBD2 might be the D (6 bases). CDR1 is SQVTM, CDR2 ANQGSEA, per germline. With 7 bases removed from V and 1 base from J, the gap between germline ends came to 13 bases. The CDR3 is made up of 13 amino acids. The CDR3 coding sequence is TGCAGCGCGGAGGGCCGCAGCCAAGAGACCCAGTACTTC. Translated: CSAEGRSQETQYF. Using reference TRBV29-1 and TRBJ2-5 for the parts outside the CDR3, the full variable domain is SAVISQKPSRDICQRGTSLTIQCQVDSQVTMMFWYRQQPGQSLTLIATANQGSEATYESGFVIDKFPISRPNLTFSTLTVSNMSPEDSSIYLCSAEGRSQETQYFGPGTRLLVL.

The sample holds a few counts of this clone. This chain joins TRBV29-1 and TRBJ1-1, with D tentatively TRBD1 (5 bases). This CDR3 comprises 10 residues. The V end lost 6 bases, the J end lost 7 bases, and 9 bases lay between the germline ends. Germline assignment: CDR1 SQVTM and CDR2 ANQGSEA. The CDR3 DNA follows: TGCAGCGTCCACAGGTATGAAGCTTTCTTT. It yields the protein CSVHRYEAFF. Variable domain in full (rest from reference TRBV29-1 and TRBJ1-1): SAVISQKPSRDICQRGTSLTIQCQVDSQVTMMFWYRQQPGQSLTLIATANQGSEATYESGFVIDKFPISRPNLTFSTLTVSNMSPEDSSIYLCSVHRYEAFFGQGTRLTVV.

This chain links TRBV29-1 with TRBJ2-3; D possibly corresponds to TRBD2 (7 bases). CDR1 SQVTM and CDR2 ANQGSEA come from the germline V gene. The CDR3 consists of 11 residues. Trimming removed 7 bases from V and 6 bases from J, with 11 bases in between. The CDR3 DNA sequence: TGCAGCGGGGGGGGCGGCGATACGCAGTATTTT. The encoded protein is CSGGGGDTQYF.

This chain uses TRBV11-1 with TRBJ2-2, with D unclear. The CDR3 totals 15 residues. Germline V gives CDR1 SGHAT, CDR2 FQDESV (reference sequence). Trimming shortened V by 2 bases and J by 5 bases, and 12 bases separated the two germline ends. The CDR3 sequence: CASSLTRTVTGELFF. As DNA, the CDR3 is TGTGCCAGCAGCTTAACCCGAACGGTGACCGGGGAGCTGTTTTTT.

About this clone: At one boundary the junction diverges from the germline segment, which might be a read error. The chain's CDR3 is CASTESGTGWKETQYF. CDR3 coding DNA: TGTGCCAGCACTGAAAGCGGGACAGGGTGGAAAGAGACCCAGTACTTC. The chain carries TRBV6-1 and TRBJ2-5; the match to TRBD1 covers 9 bases. The CDR3 spans 16 residues. Germline V gene data show CDR1 as MNHNS and CDR2 as SASEGT.

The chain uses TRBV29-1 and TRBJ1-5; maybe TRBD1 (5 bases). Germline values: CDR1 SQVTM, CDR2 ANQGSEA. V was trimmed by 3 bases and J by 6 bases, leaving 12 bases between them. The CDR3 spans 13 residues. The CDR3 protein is CSVDSGTGQPQHF. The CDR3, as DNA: TGCAGCGTTGACTCAGGGACCGGTCAGCCCCAGCATTTT.

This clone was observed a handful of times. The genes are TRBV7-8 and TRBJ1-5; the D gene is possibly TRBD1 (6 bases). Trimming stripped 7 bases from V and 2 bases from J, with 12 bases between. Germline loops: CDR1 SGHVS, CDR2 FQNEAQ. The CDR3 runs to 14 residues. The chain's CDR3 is CASTQGNRNQPQHF. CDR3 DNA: TGTGCCAGCACACAGGGAAACCGCAATCAGCCCCAGCATTTT.

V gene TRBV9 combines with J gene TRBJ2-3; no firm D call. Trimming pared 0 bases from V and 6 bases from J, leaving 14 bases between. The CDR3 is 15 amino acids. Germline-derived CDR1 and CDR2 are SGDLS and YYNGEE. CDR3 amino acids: CASSVEGPPRDTQYF. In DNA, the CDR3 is TGTGCCAGCAGCGTAGAAGGGCCACCCAGGGATACGCAGTATTTT.

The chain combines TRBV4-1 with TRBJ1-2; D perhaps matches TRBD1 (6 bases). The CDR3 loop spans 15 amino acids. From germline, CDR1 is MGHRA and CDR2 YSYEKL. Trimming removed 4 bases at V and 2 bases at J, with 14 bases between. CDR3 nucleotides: TGCGCCAGCAGCCCAGAAAGGACAGCCAACTATGGCTACACCTTC. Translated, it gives CASSPERTANYGYTF.

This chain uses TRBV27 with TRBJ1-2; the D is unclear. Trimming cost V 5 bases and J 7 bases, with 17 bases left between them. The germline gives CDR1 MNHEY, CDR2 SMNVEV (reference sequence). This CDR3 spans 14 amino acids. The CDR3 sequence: CASSPQVGSLGYTF. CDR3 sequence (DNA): TGTGCCAGCAGTCCCCAGGTGGGGAGCCTTGGCTACACCTTC.

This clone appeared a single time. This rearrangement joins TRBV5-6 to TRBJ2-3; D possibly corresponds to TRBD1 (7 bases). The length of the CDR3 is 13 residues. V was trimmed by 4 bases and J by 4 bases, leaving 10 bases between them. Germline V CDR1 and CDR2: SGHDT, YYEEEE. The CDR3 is CASSGGTADTQYF. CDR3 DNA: TGTGCCAGCAGCGGCGGGACAGCAGATACGCAGTATTTT.

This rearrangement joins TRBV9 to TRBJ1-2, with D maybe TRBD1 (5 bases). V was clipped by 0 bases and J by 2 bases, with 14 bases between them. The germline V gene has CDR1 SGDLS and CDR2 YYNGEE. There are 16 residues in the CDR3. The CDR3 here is CASSVGIGTGNYGYTF. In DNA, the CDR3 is TGTGCCAGCAGCGTAGGGATAGGGACGGGGAACTATGGCTACACCTTC.

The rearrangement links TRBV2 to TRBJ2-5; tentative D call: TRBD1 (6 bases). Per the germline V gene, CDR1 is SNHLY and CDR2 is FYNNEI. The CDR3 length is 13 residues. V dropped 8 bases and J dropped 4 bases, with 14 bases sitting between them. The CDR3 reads CASSRQAGETQYF. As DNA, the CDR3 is TGTGCCAGCTCCCGACAGGCCGGAGAGACCCAGTACTTC.

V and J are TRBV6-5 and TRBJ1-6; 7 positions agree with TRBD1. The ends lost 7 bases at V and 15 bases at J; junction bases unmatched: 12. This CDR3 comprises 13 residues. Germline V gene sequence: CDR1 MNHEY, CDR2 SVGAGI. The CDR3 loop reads CASTTQGVRGLHF. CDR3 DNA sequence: TGTGCCAGCACTACCCAGGGGGTGCGTGGCCTCCACTTT.

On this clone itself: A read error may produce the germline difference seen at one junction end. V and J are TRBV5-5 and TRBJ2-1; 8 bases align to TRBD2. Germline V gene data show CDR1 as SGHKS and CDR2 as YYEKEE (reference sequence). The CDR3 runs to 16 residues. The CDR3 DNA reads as TGTGCCAGCAGTCCAATAGGCGGGGGGATTGACAATGAGCAGCTCTTC. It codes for CASSPIGGGIDNEQLF.

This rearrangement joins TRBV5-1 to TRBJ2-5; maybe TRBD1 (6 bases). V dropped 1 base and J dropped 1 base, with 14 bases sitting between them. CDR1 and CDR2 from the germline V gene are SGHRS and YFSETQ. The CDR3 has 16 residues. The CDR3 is CASSLYTQTGQETQYF. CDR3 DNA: TGCGCCAGCAGCTTGTACACGCAGACAGGCCAAGAGACCCAGTACTTC. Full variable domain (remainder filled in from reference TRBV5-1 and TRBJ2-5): KAGVTQTPRYLIKTRGQQVTLSCSPISGHRSVSWYQQTPGQGLQFLFEYFSETQRNKGNFPGRFSGRQFSNSRSEMNVSTLELGDSALYLCASSLYTQTGQETQYFGPGTRLLVL.

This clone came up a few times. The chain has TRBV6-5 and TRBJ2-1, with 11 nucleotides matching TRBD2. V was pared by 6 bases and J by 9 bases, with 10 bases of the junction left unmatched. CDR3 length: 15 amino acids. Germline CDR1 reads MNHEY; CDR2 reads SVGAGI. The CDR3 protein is CASSPPGLAAREQFF. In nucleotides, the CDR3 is TGTGCCAGCAGCCCCCCGGGACTAGCGGCGCGTGAGCAGTTCTTC.

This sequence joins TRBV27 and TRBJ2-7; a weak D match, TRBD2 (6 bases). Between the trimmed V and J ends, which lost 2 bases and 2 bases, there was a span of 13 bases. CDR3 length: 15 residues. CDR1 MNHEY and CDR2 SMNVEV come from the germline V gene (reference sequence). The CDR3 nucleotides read TGTGCCAGCAGTTTACAGGGAGGACTACCCTACGAGCAGTACTTC. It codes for CASSLQGGLPYEQYF.

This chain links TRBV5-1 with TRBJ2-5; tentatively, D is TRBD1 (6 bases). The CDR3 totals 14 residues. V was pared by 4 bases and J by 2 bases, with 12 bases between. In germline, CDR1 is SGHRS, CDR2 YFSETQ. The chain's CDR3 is CASSPRQVQETQYF. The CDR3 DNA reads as TGCGCCAGCAGCCCTAGACAGGTACAAGAGACCCAGTACTTC. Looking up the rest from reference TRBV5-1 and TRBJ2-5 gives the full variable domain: KAGVTQTPRYLIKTRGQQVTLSCSPISGHRSVSWYQQTPGQGLQFLFEYFSETQRNKGNFPGRFSGRQFSNSRSEMNVSTLELGDSALYLCASSPRQVQETQYFGPGTRLLVL.

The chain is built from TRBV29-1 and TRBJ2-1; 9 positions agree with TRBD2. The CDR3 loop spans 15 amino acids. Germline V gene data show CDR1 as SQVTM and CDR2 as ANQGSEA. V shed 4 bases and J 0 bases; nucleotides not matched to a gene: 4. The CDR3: CSVVSGGPSYNEQFF. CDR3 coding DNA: TGCAGCGTTGTGAGCGGGGGGCCCTCCTACAATGAGCAGTTCTTC.

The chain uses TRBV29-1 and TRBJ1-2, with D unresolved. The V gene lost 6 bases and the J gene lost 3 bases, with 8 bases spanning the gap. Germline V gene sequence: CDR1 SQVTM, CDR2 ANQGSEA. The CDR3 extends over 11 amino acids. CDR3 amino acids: CSVYYDYGYTF. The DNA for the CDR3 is TGCAGCGTGTACTATGACTATGGCTACACCTTC.

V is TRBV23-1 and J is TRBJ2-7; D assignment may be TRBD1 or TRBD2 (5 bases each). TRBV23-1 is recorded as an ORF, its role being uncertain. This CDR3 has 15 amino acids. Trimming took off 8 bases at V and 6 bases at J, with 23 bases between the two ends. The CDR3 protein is CASPRVGRGTGEQYF. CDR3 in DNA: TGCGCCAGCCCCCGTGTAGGAAGAGGGACGGGCGAGCAGTACTTC.